This TCR beta chain stems from a study of neurological immune-mediated disorders. The CDR3 covers 15 residues. V was cut by 2 bases and J by 0 bases, with 9 bases left in between. The germline V gene encodes CDR1 MNHEY and CDR2 SMNVEV (reference sequence). This clonotype was seen repeatedly, ten times or more. MiXCR was run by TCRdb on the 5' RACE reads, yielding one entry per CDR3 protein. The sample holds tens of thousands of distinct CDR3 sequences, around 4% seen once. This chain connects TRBV27 to TRBJ2-3, with a possible D match to TRBD2 (6 bases). Sequenced sample: PBMCs. The clonotype originates from an older woman with multiple sclerosis. This CDR3 is CASSLAGLSTDTQYF. CDR3 sequence (DNA): TGTGCCAGCAGTTTAGCGGGACTTAGCACAGATACGCAGTATTTT.